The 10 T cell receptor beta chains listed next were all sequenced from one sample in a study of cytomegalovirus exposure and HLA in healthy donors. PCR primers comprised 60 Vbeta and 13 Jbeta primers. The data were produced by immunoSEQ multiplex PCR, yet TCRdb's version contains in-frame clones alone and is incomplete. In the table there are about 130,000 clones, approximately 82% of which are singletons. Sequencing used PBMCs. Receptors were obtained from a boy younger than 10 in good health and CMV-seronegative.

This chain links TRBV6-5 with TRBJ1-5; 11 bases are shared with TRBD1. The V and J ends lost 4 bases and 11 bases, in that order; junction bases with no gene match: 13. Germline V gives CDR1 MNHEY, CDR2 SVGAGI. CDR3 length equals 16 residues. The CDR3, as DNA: TGTGCCAGCAGTTCCCTGGAGGGACAGGGGGTTTCGGCCCAGCATTTT. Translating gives CASSSLEGQGVSAQHF.

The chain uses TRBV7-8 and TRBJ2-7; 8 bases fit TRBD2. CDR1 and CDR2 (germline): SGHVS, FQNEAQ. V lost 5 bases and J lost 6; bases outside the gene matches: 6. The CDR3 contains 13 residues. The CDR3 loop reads CASSDAGGGEQYF. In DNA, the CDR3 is TGTGCCAGCAGCGACGCGGGGGGTGGCGAGCAGTACTTC. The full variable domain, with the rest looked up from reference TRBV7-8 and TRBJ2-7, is GAGVSQSPRYKVAKRGQDVALRCDPISGHVSLFWYQQALGQGPEFLTYFQNEAQLDKSGLPSDRFFAERPEGSVSTLKIQRTQQEDSAVYLCASSDAGGGEQYFGPGTRLTVT.

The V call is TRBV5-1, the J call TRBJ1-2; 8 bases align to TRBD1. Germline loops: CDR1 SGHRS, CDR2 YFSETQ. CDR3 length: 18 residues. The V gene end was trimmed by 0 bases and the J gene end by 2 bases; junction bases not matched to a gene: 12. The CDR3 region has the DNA TGCGCCAGCAGCTTGGGCTGGGGACAGGCCCCGGGCAACTATGGCTACACCTTC. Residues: CASSLGWGQAPGNYGYTF.

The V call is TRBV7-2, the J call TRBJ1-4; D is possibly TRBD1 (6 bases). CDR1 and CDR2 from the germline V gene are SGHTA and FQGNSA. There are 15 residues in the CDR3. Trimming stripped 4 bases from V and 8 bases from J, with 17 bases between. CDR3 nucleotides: TGTGCCAGCAGCTCACCCGAGGGGGGGTACGAAAAACTGTTTTTT. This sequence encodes CASSSPEGGYEKLFF. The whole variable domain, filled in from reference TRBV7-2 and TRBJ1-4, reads GAGVSQSPSNKVTEKGKDVELRCDPISGHTALYWYRQSLGQGLEFLIYFQGNSAPDKSGLPSDRFSAERTGGSVSTLTIQRTQQEDSAVYLCASSSPEGGYEKLFFGSGTQLSVL.

Here the CDR3 reads CASRTLQGWDNSPLHF. CDR3 in DNA: TGTGCCAGCAGAACCCTACAGGGGTGGGATAATTCACCCCTCCACTTT. The chain combines TRBV2 with TRBJ1-6; 7 bases map to TRBD1. CDR3 length: 16 residues. J gave up 5 bases and V 6 bases, and 10 bases lay outside the gene matches. Looked up from germline, CDR1 is SNHLY and CDR2 is FYNNEI. Combining the CDR3 with reference TRBV2 and TRBJ1-6 gives the whole variable domain EPEVTQTPSHQVTQMGQEVILRCVPISNHLYFYWYRQILGQKVEFLVSFYNNEISEKSEIFDDQFSVERPDGSNFTLKIRSTKLEDSAMYFCASRTLQGWDNSPLHFGNGTRLTVT.

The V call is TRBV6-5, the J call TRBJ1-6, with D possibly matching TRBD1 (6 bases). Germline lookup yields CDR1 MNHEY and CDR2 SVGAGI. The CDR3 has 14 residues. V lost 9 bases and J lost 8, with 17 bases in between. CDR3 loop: CASSMWDKDSPLHF. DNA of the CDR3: TGTGCCAGTTCGATGTGGGACAAGGATTCACCCCTCCACTTT.

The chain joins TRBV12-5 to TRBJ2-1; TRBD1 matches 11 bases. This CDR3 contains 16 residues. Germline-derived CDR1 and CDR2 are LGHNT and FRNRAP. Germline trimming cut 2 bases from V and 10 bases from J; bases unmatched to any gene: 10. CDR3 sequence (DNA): TGTGCTAGTGGTTTGTCCCCCCGGGACAGGGGGGAAGAGCAGTTCTTC. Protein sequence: CASGLSPRDRGEEQFF.

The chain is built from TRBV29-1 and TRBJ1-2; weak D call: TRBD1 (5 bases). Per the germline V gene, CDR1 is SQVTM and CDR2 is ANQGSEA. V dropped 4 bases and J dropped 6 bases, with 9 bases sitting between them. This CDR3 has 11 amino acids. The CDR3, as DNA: TGCAGCGTTGCCAGGGAGGATGGCTACACCTTC. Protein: CSVAREDGYTF. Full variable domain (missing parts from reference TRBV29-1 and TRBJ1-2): SAVISQKPSRDICQRGTSLTIQCQVDSQVTMMFWYRQQPGQSLTLIATANQGSEATYESGFVIDKFPISRPNLTFSTLTVSNMSPEDSSIYLCSVAREDGYTFGSGTRLTVV.

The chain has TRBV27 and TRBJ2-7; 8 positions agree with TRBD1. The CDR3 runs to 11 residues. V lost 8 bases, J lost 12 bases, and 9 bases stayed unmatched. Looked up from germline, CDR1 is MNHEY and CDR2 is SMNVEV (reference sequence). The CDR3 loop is CASGQGRFLYV. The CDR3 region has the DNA TGTGCCAGCGGACAGGGTCGGTTTCTGTACGTC.

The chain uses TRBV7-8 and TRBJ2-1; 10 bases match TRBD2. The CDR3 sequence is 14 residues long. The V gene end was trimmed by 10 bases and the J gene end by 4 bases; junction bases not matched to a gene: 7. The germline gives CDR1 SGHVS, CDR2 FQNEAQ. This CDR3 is CATPGTSEYNEQFF. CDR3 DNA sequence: TGTGCCACCCCAGGGACTAGCGAATACAATGAGCAGTTCTTC.